The next 7 T cell receptor beta chains were all read from a single sample in a study of shared clonotypes between healthy human individuals. Data came from immunoSEQ multiplex PCR; TCRdb stores just in-frame clones and leaves some out. The table includes around 100,000 clones, approximately 65% detected once. What was sequenced was memory CD8+ T cells sorted from blood. Specified subset: CD45RO+ cells pooled with CCR7-negative TemRA cells. These receptors were collected from a woman in her thirties in good health.

The chain employs TRBV2 and TRBJ2-7, with D possibly TRBD2 on 5 matching bases. This CDR3 region has 13 residues. V gave up 6 bases and J gave up 0 bases, with 9 bases separating them. Germline-derived CDR1 and CDR2 are SNHLY and FYNNEI. The CDR3 DNA sequence: TGTGCCAGCAGCAAAGCGGACTCCTACGAGCAGTACTTC. It encodes CASSKADSYEQYF.

The chain joins TRBV11-2 to TRBJ1-3; maybe TRBD1 (5 bases). V was trimmed by 5 bases and J by 2 bases, leaving 16 bases between them. This CDR3 region has 16 residues. CDR1 is SGHAT, CDR2 FQNNGV, per germline. CDR3 loop: CASSGSTVRTGNTIYF. The CDR3 nucleotides are TGTGCCAGCAGCGGATCGACAGTGAGAACTGGAAACACCATATATTTT.

The rearrangement joins TRBV4-1 to TRBJ2-6; no clear D. Per the germline V gene, CDR1 is MGHRA and CDR2 is YSYEKL. The CDR3 is made up of 17 amino acids. V dropped 3 bases and J dropped 3 bases, with 15 bases sitting between them. This chain's CDR3 is CASSHSTSVSGANVLTF. CDR3 sequence (DNA): TGCGCCAGCAGCCATTCGACGTCGGTGAGTGGGGCCAACGTCCTGACTTTC.

The V and J genes are TRBV12-5 and TRBJ2-1; TRBD1 agrees at 8 bases. CDR3 length: 15 amino acids. The germline V gene has CDR1 LGHNT and CDR2 FRNRAP. The trim removed 2 bases at V and 7 bases at J, leaving 7 bases unmatched. Here the CDR3 reads CASGLTGGIANEQFF. The DNA for the CDR3 is TGTGCTAGTGGTTTGACAGGGGGTATCGCGAATGAGCAGTTCTTC.

The chain carries TRBV30 and TRBJ2-6; D might be TRBD1 (7 bases). The CDR3 length is 14 residues. The germline V gene encodes CDR1 GTSNPN and CDR2 SVGIG (reference sequence). The V end was cut by 5 bases, the J end by 3 bases, with 11 bases between. The CDR3 sequence is CAWAGGIGANVLTF. DNA of the CDR3: TGTGCCTGGGCAGGGGGGATTGGGGCCAACGTCCTGACTTTC.

For the CDR3, the DNA is TGCAGCGTTGAAGAAACTAGCGGAGACATCTACGAGCAGTACTTC. Translated, it gives CSVEETSGDIYEQYF. This chain joins TRBV29-1 and TRBJ2-7; TRBD2 matches at 8 bases. This CDR3 is 15 amino acids long. Trimming took 0 bases from V and 3 from J; bases not matched to a gene: 7. CDR1 and CDR2 from the germline V gene are SQVTM and ANQGSEA.

This clone was observed a handful of times. V gene TRBV25-1 combines with J gene TRBJ2-7; 7 positions agree with TRBD2. Trimming cost V 6 bases and J 3 bases; bases outside gene matches: 5. CDR1 is MGHDK and CDR2 is SYGVNS in the germline V gene. This CDR3 contains 13 residues. The CDR3 sequence is CASSQSGNYEQYF. The CDR3 DNA is TGTGCCAGCAGCCAAAGCGGGAACTACGAGCAGTACTTC.